The 3 T cell receptor beta chains below come from one sample, sequenced in a study of monozygotic twins with inflammatory bowel disease. TCRdb reworked the 5' RACE reads into one entry per CDR3 protein, no DNA. The listing records a few hundred thousand distinct CDR3 sequences. Sequencing used blood. Source of these receptors: a human donor with ulcerative colitis or Crohn's disease, or a healthy co-twin of an affected twin (not recorded which).

V usage is TRBV20-1 and J usage is TRBJ2-5. Germline loops: CDR1 DFQATT, CDR2 SNEGSKA (reference sequence). The CDR3 is made up of 11 amino acids. The CDR3 region is CSARSKETQYF.

This rearrangement joins TRBV12-3 or TRBV12-4 to TRBJ1-3; TCRdb calls TRBD1, which cannot be checked without DNA. This CDR3 region has 16 residues. This CDR3 reads CASRLSLPGAGNTIYF.

The chain recombines TRBV20-1 with TRBJ2-1. The length of the CDR3 is 15 residues. The germline V gene encodes CDR1 DFQATT and CDR2 SNEGSKA (reference sequence). The CDR3 region is CSARDPSGIYNEQFF.